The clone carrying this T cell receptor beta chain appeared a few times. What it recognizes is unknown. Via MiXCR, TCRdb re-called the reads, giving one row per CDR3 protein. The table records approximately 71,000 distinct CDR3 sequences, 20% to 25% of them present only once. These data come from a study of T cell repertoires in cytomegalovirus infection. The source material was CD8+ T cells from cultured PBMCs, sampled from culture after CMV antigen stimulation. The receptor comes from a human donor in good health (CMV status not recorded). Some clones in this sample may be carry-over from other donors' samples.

CDR3 in DNA: TGTGCCAGCAGTCTGGACAGTGGTTATCAGCCCCAGCATTTT. Translated: CASSLDSGYQPQHF. The J gene is TRBJ1-5, the V gene TRBV7-9; D is possibly TRBD1 (6 bases). Per germline, CDR1 SEHNR and CDR2 FQNEAQ (reference sequence). The germline V and J ends were trimmed by 6 bases and 5 bases, with 14 bases remaining between them. This CDR3 is 14 amino acids long.